These T cell receptor beta chains were read from a single sample in a study of blood T cell repertoires in COVID-19. The method was immunoSEQ multiplex PCR; TCRdb's version includes in-frame clones alone and lacks a portion of them. Here the sample spans about 250,000 clones, around 89% being singletons. The source material was PBMCs or T cells enriched from blood (not recorded which). Receptor source: a woman between 45 and 60 years old who had recovered from COVID-19. The CDR3 runs from the conserved cysteine through the conserved F or W. The D gene is left open where the match is weak. Only part of the rows carry a size: once, few, many, or a class if the clone is expanded.

clone size | CDR3 length | D gene | J gene | V gene | CDR3 protein | CDR3 DNA
. | 14 | . | TRBJ1-5 | TRBV9 | CASSVGNSNQPQHF | TGTGCCAGCAGCGTAGGTAATAGCAATCAGCCCCAGCATTTT
once | 16 | TRBD1 | TRBJ1-5 | TRBV6-2/TRBV6-3 | CASSGQGSSARQPQHF | TGTGCCAGCAGTGGACAGGGGTCATCTGCTCGACAGCCCCAGCATTTT
. | 15 | TRBD2 | TRBJ2-5 | TRBV5-1 | CASRPLAGGLETQYF | TGCGCCAGCAGACCACTAGCGGGAGGGCTCGAGACCCAGTACTTC
. | 16 | TRBD1 | TRBJ1-2 | TRBV28 | CASSLSPPDRGYGYTF | TGTGCCAGCAGTTTATCCCCCCCGGACAGGGGCTATGGCTACACCTTC
. | 13 | TRBD1 | TRBJ1-2 | TRBV7-2 | CASSLASRGLGTF | TGTGCCAGCAGCTTAGCCAGCAGGGGGCTAGGAACCTTC
. | 14 | . | TRBJ1-5 | TRBV7-9 | CASSLARADQPQHF | TGTGCCAGCAGCTTAGCCAGGGCGGATCAGCCCCAGCATTTT
. | 14 | . | TRBJ2-2 | TRBV19 | CASSPPQNTGELFF | TGTGCCAGTAGTCCCCCCCAGAACACCGGGGAGCTGTTTTTT
. | 17 | . | TRBJ1-3 | TRBV25-1 | CASSGDLGGGSGNTIYF | TGTGCCAGCAGTGGGGACCTTGGGGGGGGCTCTGGAAACACCATATATTTT
. | 13 | . | TRBJ1-2 | TRBV27 | CASSMRPRDGYTF | TGTGCCAGCAGTATGCGGCCGAGAGATGGCTACACCTTC
once | 15 | TRBD2 | TRBJ2-1 | TRBV5-1 | CASWEGSGSYNEQFF | TGCGCCAGCTGGGAGGGTAGCGGGAGTTACAATGAGCAGTTCTTC
few | 14 | TRBD1 | TRBJ1-6 | TRBV30 | CAWSGQLINSPLHF | TGTGCCTGGTCGGGACAGCTCATAAATTCACCCCTCCACTTT
few | 17 | TRBD2 | TRBJ2-1 | TRBV11-2 | CASSWGTSGRNHNEQFF | TGTGCCAGCAGCTGGGGGACTAGCGGGAGAAACCATAATGAGCAGTTCTTC
. | 18 | . | TRBJ2-7 | TRBV7-9 | CASSPHPRVTRPDYEQYF | TGTGCCAGCAGCCCCCACCCTCGTGTAACCCGTCCAGATTACGAGCAGTACTTC
. | 15 | TRBD1 | TRBJ1-2 | TRBV29-1 | CSVVNSGQGTGGYTF | TGCAGCGTTGTGAATTCGGGACAGGGGACAGGTGGCTACACCTTC
. | 14 | . | TRBJ1-2 | TRBV21-1 | CASSKCHRVEGYTF | TGTGCCAGCAGCAAATGCCACAGGGTAGAGGGCTACACCTTC
. | 15 | TRBD1 | TRBJ2-1 | TRBV3-1/TRBV3-2 | CASSRGRGRFNEQFF | TGTGCCAGCAGCCGTGGCAGGGGGCGCTTCAATGAGCAGTTCTTC
few | 19 | TRBD2 | TRBJ2-1 | TRBV7-2 | CASSKSATGTSRVGNEQFF | TGTGCCAGCAGCAAAAGCGCTACCGGGACTAGCCGGGTTGGGAATGAGCAGTTCTTC
once | 14 | TRBD2 | TRBJ2-7 | TRBV28 | CASSRTSGSYEQYF | TGTGCCAGCAGTCGGACTAGCGGGAGTTACGAGCAGTACTTC
. | 15 | . | TRBJ2-5 | TRBV5-5 | CASSLDAGAPETQYF | TGTGCCAGCAGCTTGGATGCGGGGGCCCCCGAGACCCAGTACTTC
. | 13 | . | TRBJ1-2 | TRBV11-2 | CASSSDSPQARTF | TGTGCCAGCAGCTCTGACAGCCCTCAGGCTAGGACCTTC
. | 16 | . | TRBJ2-3 | TRBV28 | CASSSPRGLKRDTQYF | TGTGCCAGCAGTTCCCCGCGGGGCCTGAAGAGAGATACGCAGTATTTT
. | 14 | . | TRBJ2-5 | TRBV28 | CASSSAGMQETQYF | TGTGCCAGCAGTTCCGCGGGGATGCAAGAGACCCAGTACTTC
. | 16 | TRBD2 | TRBJ2-3 | TRBV7-6 | CASSLNTAGDLDTQYF | TGTGCCAGCAGCTTAAATACAGCGGGAGATCTCGATACGCAGTATTTT
. | 15 | . | TRBJ1-2 | TRBV21-1 | CASNKQGITNYGYTF | TGTGCCAGCAATAAACAGGGGATAACTAACTATGGCTACACCTTC
. | 16 | TRBD2 | TRBJ2-2 | TRBV2 | CASSEGGLGGTGELFF | TGTGCCAGCAGTGAAGGGGGACTAGGGGGCACCGGGGAGCTGTTTTTT
. | 16 | . | TRBJ1-3 | TRBV28 | CASSFPQGPPGNTIYF | TGTGCCAGCAGTTTCCCACAGGGACCCCCGGGAAACACCATATATTTT
. | 14 | TRBD1 | TRBJ1-2 | TRBV3-1/TRBV3-2 | CASSHLGGGGGYTF | TGTGCCAGCAGCCACCTAGGAGGGGGCGGCGGCTACACCTTC
. | 13 | TRBD1 | TRBJ1-2 | TRBV7-9 | CASSQDRDHGYTF | TGTGCCAGCAGCCAGGACAGGGATCATGGCTACACCTTC
. | 13 | . | TRBJ1-2 | TRBV18 | CASSEQANYGYTF | TGTGCCAGCTCAGAACAAGCTAACTATGGCTACACCTTC
. | 15 | . | TRBJ1-1 | TRBV9 | CASSVAGVSNSEAFF | TGTGCCAGCAGCGTAGCAGGGGTTTCAAACTCTGAAGCTTTCTTT
. | 14 | TRBD2 | TRBJ2-3 | TRBV5-1 | CASSLSGSTDTQYF | TGCGCCAGCAGCCTTAGCGGGAGCACAGATACGCAGTATTTT
. | 11 | . | TRBJ1-1 | TRBV20-1 | CSASQGSEAFF | TGCAGTGCTAGCCAAGGGAGTGAAGCTTTCTTT
once | 13 | . | TRBJ1-2 | TRBV4-1 | CASSQDNSYGYTF | TGCGCCAGCAGCCAAGATAACAGCTATGGCTACACCTTC
once | 15 | TRBD1 | TRBJ1-2 | TRBV10-1 | CASSVTGTGGSGYTF | TGCGCCAGCAGTGTTACCGGGACAGGGGGCTCTGGCTACACCTTC
. | 16 | . | TRBJ2-4 | TRBV7-9 | CASSLAGGLAKNIQYF | TGTGCCAGCAGCTTAGCGGGAGGACTAGCCAAAAACATTCAGTACTTC
. | 17 | TRBD1 | TRBJ2-1 | TRBV7-3 | CASSPYSGTGGRNEQFF | TGTGCCAGCAGCCCATACTCGGGGACAGGGGGCAGGAATGAGCAGTTCTTC
. | 16 | TRBD1 | TRBJ2-1 | TRBV24-1 | CATSDPGTGTYNEQFF | TGTGCCACCAGTGATCCCGGGACAGGGACCTACAATGAGCAGTTCTTC
. | 11 | TRBD1 | TRBJ2-5 | TRBV28 | CASSQRQGLYF | TGTGCCAGCAGTCAGAGACAGGGTCTGTACTTC
. | 15 | TRBD1 | TRBJ2-7 | TRBV11-2 | CASSEAHRGTNEQYF | TGTGCCAGCAGCGAAGCACACAGGGGAACAAACGAGCAGTACTTC
. | 16 | . | TRBJ2-1 | TRBV11-2 | CASSFGVTSSYNEQFF | TGTGCCAGCAGCTTCGGAGTTACTAGCTCCTACAATGAGCAGTTCTTC
. | 19 | TRBD2 | TRBJ2-1 | TRBV19 | CASTQRGLAGRSSYNEQFF | TGTGCCAGTACTCAAAGGGGACTAGCGGGACGGAGCTCCTACAATGAGCAGTTCTTC
. | 13 | TRBD1 | TRBJ1-4 | TRBV6-5 | CASRRTGGEKLFF | TGTGCCAGCAGACGGACAGGAGGTGAAAAACTGTTTTTT
. | 14 | TRBD2 | TRBJ2-2 | TRBV2 | CASRGLADTGELFF | TGTGCCAGCCGGGGACTAGCGGATACCGGGGAGCTGTTTTTT
. | 14 | . | TRBJ1-3 | TRBV28 | CASSLQGTRNTIYF | TGTGCCAGCAGTTTACAGGGGACGCGGAACACCATATATTTT
once | 13 | . | TRBJ2-3 | TRBV2 | CASIGTPSDTQYF | TGTGCCAGCATTGGGACTCCCTCAGATACGCAGTATTTT
. | 20 | . | TRBJ2-6 | TRBV3-1/TRBV3-2 | CASTQLGVARPNSGANVLTF | TGTGCCAGCACCCAACTAGGGGTGGCGCGCCCTAACTCTGGGGCCAACGTCCTGACTTTC
once | 14 | . | TRBJ1-3 | TRBV7-6 | CATKDSVSGNTIYF | TGTGCCACCAAGGACTCCGTCTCTGGAAACACCATATATTTT
. | 15 | TRBD1 | TRBJ1-5 | TRBV9 | CASSTTTGALEPQHF | TGTGCCAGCAGCACAACTACAGGGGCCCTCGAGCCCCAGCATTTT
. | 15 | . | TRBJ1-6 | TRBV27 | CASTTQGRVFQPLHF | TGTGCCAGCACAACCCAGGGGCGAGTCTTTCAACCCCTCCACTTT
. | 14 | TRBD1 | TRBJ1-5 | TRBV6-5 | CASSWDSTNQPQHF | TGTGCCAGCAGTTGGGACAGCACCAATCAGCCCCAGCATTTT